Sequencing of this TCR beta chain was carried out in a study of T cells in localized non-small cell lung cancer. Regarding the study as a whole: Uninvolved adjacent lung had higher T cell clonality than tumor and all other tissues. Higher T cell density in the blood was associated with longer overall survival, whereas higher adjacent-lung clonality associated with shorter survival.

Measured with immunoSEQ multiplex PCR; TCRdb has only the in-frame clones, and not every one. The table lists over 70,000 clones, more than 75% of them singletons. On this clone itself: The antigen remains undetermined.

Germline V gene data show CDR1 as PRHDT and CDR2 as FYEKMQ (reference sequence). The CDR3 sequence is 15 residues long. V dropped 2 bases and J dropped 0 bases, with 8 bases sitting between them. The TCR was taken from a woman aged 40-75 years with stage II squamous cell lung carcinoma. The sample here was PBMCs, taken before any cancer treatment. The chain recombines TRBV13 with TRBJ1-3; possible D gene TRBD1, 5 bases. CDR3 sequence reads: CASSLWTSSGNTIYF. CDR3 nucleotides: TGTGCCAGCAGCTTATGGACAAGCTCTGGAAACACCATATATTTT.